These 7 T cell receptor beta chains originate from one sample sequenced in a study of blood T cell repertoires in COVID-19. Clones were sequenced by immunoSEQ multiplex PCR, and TCRdb holds only the in-frame ones, with some missing. The sample records around 140,000 clones, around 87% being singletons. Sequenced: peripheral blood. These TCRs come from a man aged 45-65 years who had recovered from COVID-19.

V and J are TRBV5-6 and TRBJ1-5; no clear D gene. Trimming shortened V by 0 bases and J by 0 bases, and 13 bases separated the two germline ends. The CDR3 is 17 amino acids. Germline values: CDR1 SGHDT, CDR2 YYEEEE. The CDR3 DNA follows: TGTGCCAGCAGCTTGGCAGGCCTCCCTTATAGCAATCAGCCCCAGCATTTT. This gives the protein CASSLAGLPYSNQPQHF.

The chain has TRBV15 and TRBJ2-2, with TRBD1 as a possible D gene (6 bases). Germline values: CDR1 LNHNV, CDR2 YYDKDF (reference sequence). V lost 1 base, J lost 4 bases, and 16 bases lay in between. This CDR3 comprises 17 residues. The CDR3 sequence: CATSRGQGPAGTGELFF. In nucleotides, the CDR3 is TGTGCCACCAGCAGAGGCCAGGGGCCCGCGGGCACCGGGGAGCTGTTTTTT.

This clone has only a few counts. The rearrangement uses TRBV25-1 and TRBJ2-5, with TRBD1 matching over 7 bases. This CDR3 has 14 residues. The V and J ends lost 2 bases and 3 bases, in that order; junction bases with no gene match: 3. Germline V gene lookup returns CDR1 MGHDK and CDR2 SYGVNS. The CDR3 reads CASSEEDREETQYF. The CDR3 DNA reads TGTGCCAGCAGTGAAGAAGACAGGGAAGAGACCCAGTACTTC. Looking up the rest from reference TRBV25-1 and TRBJ2-5 gives the full variable domain: EADIYQTPRYLVIGTGKKITLECSQTMGHDKMYWYQQDPGMELHLIHYSYGVNSTEKGDLSSESTVSRIRTEHFPLTLESARPSHTSQYLCASSEEDREETQYFGPGTRLLVL.

This clone appeared a few times. V usage is TRBV4-1 and J usage is TRBJ2-7, with TRBD1 as a possible D gene (7 bases). Germline CDR1 and CDR2: MGHRA and YSYEKL. Trimming took 1 base from V and 2 from J, leaving 15 bases between them. The CDR3 totals 16 residues. The CDR3 reads CASSQGLEGGPYEQYF. In DNA, the CDR3 is TGCGCCAGCAGCCAAGGACTAGAAGGGGGCCCCTACGAGCAGTACTTC.

The rearrangement joins TRBV5-1 to TRBJ2-7, with TRBD1 identical over 11 bases. Looked up from germline, CDR1 is SGHRS and CDR2 is YFSETQ. There are 14 residues in the CDR3. The V and J ends lost 4 bases and 7 bases, in that order; junction bases with no gene match: 7. CDR3 coding DNA: TGCGCCAGCAGCCTCGGACAGGGGGCTCGGGAGCAGTACTTC. Its translation is CASSLGQGAREQYF.

V gene TRBV5-8 combines with J gene TRBJ2-5; 7 positions match TRBD2. The CDR3 covers 14 residues. Germline CDR1 reads SGHTS; CDR2 reads YDEGEE. Trimming removed 2 bases from V and 5 bases from J; junction bases left unmatched: 6. The CDR3, as DNA: TGTGCCAGCAGCTTTCCCGGGGGGATTGAGACCCAGTACTTC. Residues: CASSFPGGIETQYF.

This clone was counted once. This sequence joins TRBV12-5 and TRBJ1-6; no clear D. V lost 6 bases to trimming and J lost 7 bases, with 10 bases between them. The germline V gene has CDR1 LGHNT and CDR2 FRNRAP. The CDR3 sequence is 13 residues long. CDR3 in DNA: TGTGCTAGTGGCCCTGAGCCAAATTCACCCCTCCACTTT. Its protein is CASGPEPNSPLHF. Filled out from reference TRBV12-5 and TRBJ1-6, the complete variable domain reads DARVTQTPRHKVTEMGQEVTMRCQPILGHNTVFWYRQTMMQGLELLAYFRNRAPLDDSGMPKDRFSAEMPDATLATLKIQPSEPRDSAVYFCASGPEPNSPLHFGNGTRLTVT.